This TCR beta chain was obtained from a study of T-cell memory formation after mild COVID-19. Study-level results: Clones from the second wave (peaking day 37) had unconfirmed SARS-CoV-2 specificity. Chiefly within CM and EM were the contracting CD4+ clones; CD8+ ones were within EMRA. Day 15 to 85 contractors were CD4/CD8 balanced; later expanders leaned CD4+. Pre-infection memory showed some responding clones, and this suggested that cross-reactive memory joined.

MiXCR, run by TCRdb on the 5' RACE reads, gives a single entry per CDR3 protein. The sample comprises about half a million distinct CDR3 sequences, around a sixth of which are singletons, and 9% to 15% rests with the top ten. This clonotype was counted a few times. Its antigen is unidentified. This CDR3 is 13 amino acids long. Germline lookup yields CDR1 LGHDT and CDR2 YNNKEL (reference sequence). Trimming took 6 bases from V and 6 from J, leaving 12 bases between them. Sequencing was done on a sample of PBMCs or a T cell subset sorted from them (not recorded which). The source is an adult woman who had mild COVID-19 (a few samples of this study predate the infection). Cell type and time point are not known. The genes are TRBV3-1 and TRBJ2-1; no definite D call. The CDR3 is CASRLSQSNEQFF. CDR3 bases: TGTGCCAGCAGACTCTCTCAGAGCAATGAGCAGTTCTTC.